A selection of T cell receptor beta chains follows, all from one sample in a study of glioma-infiltrating T cells. One entry per CDR3 protein, called by TCRdb with MiXCR from the multiplex PCR reads. Found here are 20,000 to 25,000 distinct CDR3 sequences, 20% to 25% of them singletons; the top ten hold about an eighth. The sample comprised glioma tissue, nonneoplastic brain tissue, or PBMCs (not recorded which). The receptors here all came from a human donor with low-grade glioma or glioblastoma, undergoing nonglioma brain surgery, or in good health (not recorded which). Each CDR3 is given with its conserved first and last residue. Each record gives: V gene, clone size, J gene, D gene, CDR3 protein, CDR3 DNA. D genes are given only for firm matches. Size is stated for part of the rows, as once, few or many counts, or as a class when the clone is expanded.

V: TRBV7-8
size: .
J: TRBJ2-7
D: .
CDR3: CASSLRRGPYEQYF
DNA: TGTGCCAGCAGCTTAAGACGGGGGCCCTACGAGCAGTACTTC

V: TRBV3-1
size: many
J: TRBJ2-5
D: TRBD1
CDR3: CASSLTGVETQYF
DNA: TGTGCCAGCAGCCTGACAGGGGTGGAGACCCAGTACTTC

V: TRBV29-1
size: once
J: TRBJ2-2
D: .
CDR3: CSVGHFDKGGELFF
DNA: TGCAGCGTGGGACACTTTGACAAGGGCGGGGAGCTGTTTTTT

V: TRBV4-1
size: many
J: TRBJ1-3
D: .
CDR3: CASSSRPGNTIYF
DNA: TGCGCCAGCAGCTCCAGACCGGGAAACACCATATATTTT

V: TRBV7-3
size: .
J: TRBJ2-2
D: .
CDR3: CASRDSNTGELFF
DNA: TGTGCCAGCAGGGACTCTAACACCGGGGAGCTGTTTTTT

V: TRBV6-1
size: many
J: TRBJ1-5
D: TRBD1
CDR3: CASSPTGLGPQHF
DNA: TGTGCCAGCAGTCCGACAGGGTTGGGGCCCCAGCATTTT

V: TRBV27
size: medium-sized
J: TRBJ1-6
D: .
CDR3: CASAKTGRGISPLHF
DNA: TGTGCCAGCGCCAAAACAGGAAGGGGGATTTCACCCCTCCACTTT

V: TRBV20-1
size: medium-sized
J: TRBJ2-3
D: .
CDR3: CSAADWADTQYF
DNA: TGCAGTGCGGCCGACTGGGCAGATACGCAGTATTTT

V: TRBV4-2
size: few
J: TRBJ1-3
D: TRBD1
CDR3: CASSQVSASGGYGNTIYF
DNA: TGTGCCAGCAGCCAAGTGTCAGCGTCAGGGGGCTATGGAAACACCATATATTTT

V: TRBV4-1
size: few
J: TRBJ2-2
D: .
CDR3: CASSQDMSGELFF
DNA: TGCGCCAGCAGCCAAGATATGTCTGGGGAGCTGTTTTTT

V: TRBV28
size: many
J: TRBJ2-3
D: TRBD2
CDR3: CASSTRLSGGATDTQYF
DNA: TGTGCCAGCAGTACCCGTCTCAGCGGGGGGGCCACAGATACGCAGTATTTT

V: TRBV19
size: .
J: TRBJ1-4
D: .
CDR3: CASSLREGNEKLFF
DNA: TGTGCCAGTAGTCTCCGGGAGGGGAATGAAAAACTGTTTTTT

V: TRBV7-3
size: few
J: TRBJ2-1
D: .
CDR3: CASSLTGYSYNEQFF
DNA: TGTGCCAGCAGCTTAACCGGGTACTCATACAATGAGCAGTTCTTC

V: TRBV4-1
size: .
J: TRBJ2-5
D: TRBD2
CDR3: CASSSGGATETQYF
DNA: TGCGCCAGCTCTAGCGGGGGGGCCACGGAGACCCAGTACTTC

V: TRBV20-1
size: .
J: TRBJ2-1
D: .
CDR3: CSARGVRDPYNEQFF
DNA: TGCAGTGCTAGAGGGGTAAGGGATCCCTACAATGAGCAGTTCTTC

V: TRBV7-6
size: .
J: TRBJ2-2
D: TRBD2
CDR3: CASRRGLAGAKTGELFF
DNA: TGTGCCAGCAGACGGGGACTAGCGGGGGCAAAGACAGGGGAGCTGTTTTTT

V: TRBV5-5
size: .
J: TRBJ2-7
D: .
CDR3: CASSLPVSSYEQYF
DNA: TGCGCCAGCAGCTTGCCCGTGAGCTCCTACGAGCAGTACTTC

V: TRBV6-1
size: medium-sized
J: TRBJ2-1
D: TRBD2
CDR3: CASSLFSSGVYNEQFF
DNA: TGTGCCAGCAGTCTCTTTTCTAGCGGGGTTTACAATGAGCAGTTCTTC

V: TRBV6-1
size: many
J: TRBJ2-2
D: TRBD2
CDR3: CASSMGLADTGELFF
DNA: TGTGCCAGCAGTATGGGACTAGCCGACACCGGGGAGCTGTTTTTT

V: TRBV7-3
size: many
J: TRBJ1-1
D: .
CDR3: CATQLQREGSTEAFF
DNA: TGTGCCACCCAACTACAGCGGGAAGGGAGCACTGAAGCTTTCTTT

V: TRBV28
size: many
J: TRBJ2-7
D: .
CDR3: CASSIPSAWAEQYF
DNA: TGTGCCAGCAGTATCCCCAGCGCTTGGGCCGAGCAGTACTTC

V: TRBV5-1
size: many
J: TRBJ1-1
D: TRBD1
CDR3: CASSWRQGDTEAFF
DNA: TGCGCCAGCAGCTGGAGACAGGGTGACACTGAAGCTTTCTTT

V: TRBV6-1
size: few
J: TRBJ1-2
D: .
CDR3: CASRRGQSFNYGYTF
DNA: TGTGCCAGCAGACGAGGACAGTCATTTAACTATGGCTACACCTTC

V: TRBV28
size: many
J: TRBJ2-5
D: .
CDR3: CASSSPPGRETQYF
DNA: TGTGCCAGCAGTTCCCCCCCGGGGAGAGAGACCCAGTACTTC

V: TRBV19
size: few
J: TRBJ1-5
D: TRBD1
CDR3: CASSIRQGGRNQPQHF
DNA: TGTGCCAGTAGTATTCGACAGGGGGGGAGAAATCAGCCCCAGCATTTT

V: TRBV7-9
size: few
J: TRBJ2-1
D: .
CDR3: CASSLVAIYNEQFF
DNA: TGTGCCAGCAGCTTAGTGGCAATCTACAATGAGCAGTTCTTC

V: TRBV3-1
size: few
J: TRBJ2-7
D: .
CDR3: CASSQVSYEQYF
DNA: TGTGCCAGCAGCCAAGTGTCCTACGAGCAGTACTTC

V: TRBV20-1
size: few
J: TRBJ2-5
D: .
CDR3: CSTLRPEGETQYF
DNA: TGCAGTACCTTGCGACCGGAGGGGGAGACCCAGTACTTC

V: TRBV11-2
size: few
J: TRBJ2-3
D: .
CDR3: CASSGWVYTVYTDTQYF
DNA: TGTGCCAGCAGCGGGTGGGTTTATACAGTCTACACAGATACGCAGTATTTT

V: TRBV19
size: .
J: TRBJ2-7
D: .
CDR3: CASSSRMRDEQYF
DNA: TGTGCCAGTAGTTCCCGCATGAGAGACGAGCAGTACTTC

V: TRBV3-1
size: medium-sized
J: TRBJ2-7
D: TRBD1
CDR3: CASSGTGNSYEQYF
DNA: TGTGCCAGCAGCGGGACAGGGAACTCCTACGAGCAGTACTTC

V: TRBV27
size: medium-sized
J: TRBJ2-3
D: TRBD1
CDR3: CASSSLGTGHTDTQYF
DNA: TGTGCCAGCAGTTCGCTAGGGACAGGACACACAGATACGCAGTATTTT